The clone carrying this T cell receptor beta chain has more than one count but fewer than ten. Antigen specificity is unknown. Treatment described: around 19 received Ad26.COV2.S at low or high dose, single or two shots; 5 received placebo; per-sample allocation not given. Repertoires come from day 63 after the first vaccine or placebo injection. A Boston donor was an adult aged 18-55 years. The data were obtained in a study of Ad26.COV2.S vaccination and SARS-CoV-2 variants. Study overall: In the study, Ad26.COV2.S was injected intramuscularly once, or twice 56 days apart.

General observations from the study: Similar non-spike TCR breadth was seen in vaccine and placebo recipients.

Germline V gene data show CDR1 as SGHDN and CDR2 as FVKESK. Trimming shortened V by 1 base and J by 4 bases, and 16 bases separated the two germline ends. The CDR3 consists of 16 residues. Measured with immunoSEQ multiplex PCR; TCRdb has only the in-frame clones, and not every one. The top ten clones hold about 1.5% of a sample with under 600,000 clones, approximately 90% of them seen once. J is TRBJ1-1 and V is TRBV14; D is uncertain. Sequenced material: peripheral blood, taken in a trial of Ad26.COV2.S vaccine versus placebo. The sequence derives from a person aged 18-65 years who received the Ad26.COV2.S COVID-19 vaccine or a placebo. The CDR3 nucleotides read TGTGCCAGCAGCCAAGGCGCGCGCCCCCGGAGCACTGAAGCTTTCTTT. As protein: CASSQGARPRSTEAFF.